The T cell receptor beta chain described here comes from a study of spatial heterogeneity in lung cancer. General study points: Resection saw ubiquitous expanded tumor TCRs appear in blood more than follow-up did.

Time point: sample taken at primary tumor resection. Sequencing was performed on whole RNA extracted from tumor and nontumor lung tissue, or from frozen PBMC, and the material was left unsorted. The germline CDR1 and CDR2 sequences are DFQATT and SNEGSKA (reference sequence). V was trimmed by 6 bases and J by 4 bases, leaving 10 bases between them. This CDR3 spans 13 amino acids. As regards this clonotype: Its antigen is not known.

MiXCR, run by TCRdb on the 5' RACE reads, gives a single entry per CDR3 protein. The data show over 50,000 distinct CDR3 sequences, around 6% seen once. The receptor was isolated from a female donor with early-stage non-small cell lung cancer. This sample comprised PBMCs, obtained at surgery. This chain uses TRBV20-1 with TRBJ2-6; D is uncertain. CDR3 amino acids: CSAPRPGANVLTF. The CDR3, as DNA: TGCAGTGCCCCCCGGCCCGGGGCCAACGTCCTGACTTTC.